The 20 T cell receptor beta chains below were found in one sample sequenced in a study of T cells after somatic rescue of genetic block. Assay: immunoSEQ multiplex PCR; the TCRdb copy retains only in-frame clones and omits some. The sample includes over 8,000 clones, over 75% seen only once; the top ten take 25%. The specimen sequenced was peripheral blood mononuclear cells (PBMCs). The receptors derive from a boy between 10 and 17 years old.

The chain carries TRBV7-2 and TRBJ2-7; the match to TRBD2 covers 8 bases. The ends lost 5 bases at V and 6 bases at J; junction bases unmatched: 12. The CDR3 is 15 residues long. The germline V gene encodes CDR1 SGHTA and CDR2 FQGNSA. In DNA, the CDR3 is TGTGCCAGCAGCACGTATTTCGGACTAGCCTCCGAGCAGTACTTC. Encoded protein: CASSTYFGLASEQYF.

This clone came up a few times. The chain couples TRBV4-3 to TRBJ2-7, with TRBD2 as a possible D gene (7 bases). Trimming took off 0 bases at V and 3 bases at J, with 12 bases between the two ends. Germline values: CDR1 LGHNA, CDR2 YSLEER. CDR3 length: 15 amino acids. This chain's CDR3 is CASSQEGGGNYEQYF. In DNA form, the CDR3 reads TGCGCCAGCAGCCAAGAGGGCGGGGGCAACTACGAGCAGTACTTC.

This chain joins TRBV19 and TRBJ1-3, with 7 bases aligning to TRBD1. With V trimmed by 8 bases and J by 6 bases, 10 bases remained unmatched. Germline V lookup: CDR1 LNHDA, CDR2 SQIVND (reference sequence). The CDR3 is made up of 14 amino acids. CDR3 in DNA: TGTGCCAGTTCCTCAACAGGGGTTTTAAACACCATATATTTT. It encodes CASSSTGVLNTIYF. Full variable domain (remainder filled in from reference TRBV19 and TRBJ1-3): DGGITQSPKYLFRKEGQNVTLSCEQNLNHDAMYWYRQDPGQGLRLIYYSQIVNDFQKGDIAEGYSVSREKKESFPLTVTSAQKNPTAFYLCASSSTGVLNTIYFGEGSWLTVV.

This clone occurred once. This chain connects TRBV11-3 to TRBJ2-7, with D maybe TRBD2 (5 bases). V was shortened by 8 bases and J by 3 bases, with 8 bases between the two germline ends. The germline CDR1 and CDR2 sequences are SGHNT and YENEEA. The CDR3 runs 11 residues. The CDR3 loop reads CASSRDYEQYF. In DNA form, the CDR3 reads TGTGCCAGCTCCCGGGACTACGAGCAGTACTTC.

This clone appeared a single time. The J gene is TRBJ2-7, the V gene TRBV13; possibly TRBD2 for D (6 bases). Trimming took 3 bases from V and 3 from J, leaving 12 bases between them. Germline V gene sequence: CDR1 PRHDT, CDR2 FYEKMQ (reference sequence). The CDR3 is 14 residues long. The CDR3 sequence: CASSFGGVNYEQYF. The CDR3 nucleotides are TGTGCCAGCAGCTTCGGCGGGGTGAACTACGAGCAGTACTTC.

The rearrangement joins TRBV5-1 to TRBJ1-2, with D perhaps TRBD1 (5 bases). The ends were cut back, 4 bases at V and 4 bases at J, with 14 bases in the middle. The CDR3 covers 14 residues. Germline loops: CDR1 SGHRS, CDR2 YFSETQ. The CDR3: CASSDPGQGYGYTF. The CDR3 DNA reads TGCGCCAGCAGCGACCCAGGCCAGGGCTATGGCTACACCTTC.

The CDR3 DNA reads TGTGCCAGCAGTTTCGTCCCTATAGACTACAATGAGCAGTTCTTC. This gives the protein CASSFVPIDYNEQFF. The chain carries TRBV27 and TRBJ2-1; no definite D call. There are 15 residues in the CDR3. V was clipped by 3 bases and J by 3 bases, with 12 bases between them. From germline, CDR1 is MNHEY and CDR2 SMNVEV (reference sequence).

The gene calls are TRBV5-1 and TRBJ2-7; TRBD2 aligns across 8 bases. The CDR3 is made up of 15 amino acids. The V segment lost 0 bases and the J segment 3 bases; nucleotides outside the gene matches: 5. CDR1 and CDR2 from the germline V gene are SGHRS and YFSETQ. The CDR3 is CASSLAGTRNYEQYF. The CDR3 nucleotides read TGCGCCAGCAGCTTGGCTGGGACTAGAAACTACGAGCAGTACTTC.

This chain joins TRBV4-2 and TRBJ2-3; D is undetermined. V was cut by 5 bases and J by 4 bases, with 7 bases left in between. The CDR3 contains 12 residues. Germline values: CDR1 LGHNA, CDR2 YNFKEQ. In DNA form, the CDR3 reads TGTGCCAGCAGCAGGGTCCCAGATACGCAGTATTTT. As protein: CASSRVPDTQYF.

The sample holds a few counts of this clone. CDR3 amino acids: CASSQDLMGHINSPLHF. CDR3 nucleotide sequence: TGCGCCAGCAGCCAAGATCTTATGGGACATATTAATTCACCCCTCCACTTT. The rearrangement links TRBV4-1 to TRBJ1-6, with D possibly being TRBD1 (6 bases). There are 17 residues in the CDR3. V gave up 0 bases and J gave up 6 bases, with 15 bases separating them. Per the germline V gene, CDR1 is MGHRA and CDR2 is YSYEKL.

The chain links TRBV9 to TRBJ2-5; TRBD2 is a possible D gene (6 bases). Looked up from germline, CDR1 is SGDLS and CDR2 is YYNGEE. Deletions cut 0 bases from V and 3 bases from J, with 9 bases between. CDR3 length equals 14 residues. The CDR3 protein is CASSVGSGEETQYF. CDR3 nucleotide sequence: TGTGCCAGCAGCGTAGGTAGCGGAGAAGAGACCCAGTACTTC.

V gene TRBV6-1 combines with J gene TRBJ1-2, with D unclear. The V and J ends lost 2 bases and 11 bases respectively, with 18 bases between them. Germline values: CDR1 MNHNS, CDR2 SASEGT. This CDR3 has 14 residues. Here the CDR3 DNA reads TGTGCCAGCAGTGAATGGACTGCAGCGGGAGGGTACACCTTC. Translated: CASSEWTAAGGYTF.

This clone showed up just once. This sequence joins TRBV5-1 and TRBJ1-4; the match to TRBD1 covers 8 bases. This CDR3 is 16 amino acids long. Germline CDR1 SGHRS, CDR2 YFSETQ. The junction had 7 bases not matched to a gene; V was cut back by 4 bases and J by 2 bases. The CDR3, as DNA: TGCGCCAGCAGCCCGACAGGGGCCAGGACTAATGAAAAACTGTTTTTT. It specifies CASSPTGARTNEKLFF.

This clone was counted between two and nine times. The rearrangement links TRBV10-2 to TRBJ1-6; D perhaps matches TRBD1 (5 bases). The germline CDR1 and CDR2 sequences are WSHSY and SAAADI. Trimming took 6 bases from V and 9 from J, leaving 9 bases between them. This CDR3 spans 12 amino acids. Written as DNA, the CDR3 is TGCGCCAGCAGACGACAGCTTTCACCCCTCCACTTT. Its protein product is CASRRQLSPLHF.

The chain is built from TRBV6-6 and TRBJ1-6; 8 bases map to TRBD1. Per the germline V gene, CDR1 is MNHNY and CDR2 is SVGAGI (reference sequence). The ends lost 6 bases at V and 10 bases at J; junction bases unmatched: 11. CDR3 length: 15 amino acids. The CDR3 nucleotides are TGTGCCAGCAGGACTAGGACAGGGATAGGGTCACCCCTCCACTTT. Amino acid sequence: CASRTRTGIGSPLHF.

This chain links TRBV20-1 with TRBJ2-5; weak D call: TRBD2 (6 bases). Germline assignment: CDR1 DFQATT and CDR2 SNEGSKA (reference sequence). The CDR3 is 9 amino acids. The DNA for the CDR3 is TGCAGCGGGGGTCTTCCCCAGTACTTC. This sequence encodes CSGGLPQYF.

This sequence joins TRBV7-2 and TRBJ1-2; D is perhaps TRBD1 (5 bases). Germline V gene sequence: CDR1 SGHTA, CDR2 FQGNSA. This CDR3 is built from 14 residues. Trimming left V 5 bases short and J 4 bases short, with 14 bases between. Here the CDR3 DNA reads TGTGCCAGCAGCCCGAATCCCAGGGTCTATGGCTACACCTTC. It is translated as CASSPNPRVYGYTF.

This clone showed up just a few times. The chain employs TRBV28 and TRBJ1-1; unclear D gene. The germline V gene has CDR1 MDHEN and CDR2 SYDVKM. The V end lost 3 bases, the J end lost 12 bases, and 8 bases lay between the germline ends. The CDR3 totals 10 residues. For the CDR3, the DNA is TGTGCCAGCAGTTTGGGTGAGACTTTCTTT. Its protein product is CASSLGETFF.

CDR3: CASSLESSIQYF. For the CDR3, the DNA is TGCGCCAGCAGCCTGGAGTCGAGCATTCAGTACTTC. This rearrangement joins TRBV5-1 to TRBJ2-4; no clear D. Trimming removed 4 bases at V and 9 bases at J, with 11 bases between. The CDR3 covers 12 residues. Germline V gives CDR1 SGHRS, CDR2 YFSETQ. Full variable domain (outside the CDR3, taken from reference TRBV5-1 and TRBJ2-4): KAGVTQTPRYLIKTRGQQVTLSCSPISGHRSVSWYQQTPGQGLQFLFEYFSETQRNKGNFPGRFSGRQFSNSRSEMNVSTLELGDSALYLCASSLESSIQYFGAGTRLSVL.

This chain links TRBV11-1 with TRBJ2-1; possible D gene TRBD2, 5 bases. The CDR3 runs to 13 residues. V was pared by 3 bases and J by 12 bases, with 15 bases between. The germline V gene encodes CDR1 SGHAT and CDR2 FQDESV (reference sequence). As DNA, the CDR3 is TGTGCCAGCAGCTTCCGGGGTCGACGGAGGCAGTTCTTC. As protein: CASSFRGRRRQFF.